The sequence of this T cell receptor (beta chain) was determined in a study of shared clonotypes between healthy human individuals. Study information: A couple of female and a few male donors aged 18 to 49 were enrolled. CD4 naive and memory got three plates each, CD8 naive two, CD8 memory one.

Notes on the study in general: The sharing of roughly 5% of naive CD4 clonotypes was seen across a handful of donors.

Trimming took 3 bases from V and 6 from J; bases not matched to a gene: 8. The germline CDR1 and CDR2 sequences are MDHEN and SYDVKM. The CDR3 totals 15 residues. CD45RO negativity and positive selection for CCR7 defined naive CD8 cells, a population that excluded terminally differentiated effector memory CD45RA+ cells. Assay execution took place at the deep level. Repertoires were generated with immunoSEQ multiplex PCR, while TCRdb's copy carries only in-frame clones and drops some. The table shows about 2.1 million clones, with about 94% occurring only once. A remark on this clone: Its antigen is as yet unknown.

The TCR originated in a man aged 18-30 years in good health. Some clones in this sample may be carry-over from other donors' samples. The sequencing input was naive CD8+ T cells from PBMCs. The chain uses TRBV28 and TRBJ2-1; 7 nucleotides agree with TRBD2. CDR3 sequence reads: CASSFFRRELNEQFF. The CDR3 region has the DNA TGTGCCAGCAGTTTTTTCCGGCGGGAGCTCAATGAGCAGTTCTTC.